The 21 T cell receptor beta chains below were found in one sample sequenced in a study of T cells in Graves' hyperthyroidism and ophthalmopathy. RNA transcripts were the template for amplifying TCR beta CDR3 regions. Primed by the HTBI set, a first-round RT-PCR was run on the TCR CDR3. TCRdb re-called the multiplex PCR reads through MiXCR, storing one row per CDR3 protein. The sample holds roughly 600,000 distinct CDR3 sequences; roughly 15% are singletons and the top ten take approximately 12%. Sequencing was done on a sample of blood. These receptors were taken from a woman aged 50 to 65 with Graves' ophthalmopathy.

This clonotype was observed at least ten times. The chain carries TRBV11-2 and TRBJ1-4; D is unclear. The germline V gene encodes CDR1 SGHAT and CDR2 FQNNGV. V was clipped by 0 bases and J by 8 bases, with 13 bases between them. The CDR3 spans 15 residues. DNA for the CDR3: TGTGCCAGCAGCTTAGAATTGGAGGGCAGGGAAAAACTGTTTTTT. Its protein is CASSLELEGREKLFF.

This clonotype was seen ten or more times. The J gene is TRBJ1-4, the V gene TRBV7-9; 9 positions match TRBD1. CDR3 length: 16 amino acids. V dropped 5 bases and J dropped 1; count of bases not matched to a gene: 5. Germline V gene sequence: CDR1 SEHNR, CDR2 FQNEAQ (reference sequence). The CDR3 nucleotides are TGTGCCAGCAGCAACGACAGGGGGATAACTAATGAAAAACTGTTTTTT. Amino acids: CASSNDRGITNEKLFF.

The chain carries TRBV4-1 and TRBJ1-1; D not resolved. Germline values: CDR1 MGHRA, CDR2 YSYEKL. Trimming took off 1 base at V and 1 base at J, with 10 bases between the two ends. The CDR3 extends over 15 amino acids. The CDR3 loop reads CASSQVGPWNTEAFF. Written as DNA, the CDR3 is TGCGCCAGCAGCCAAGTTGGACCGTGGAACACTGAAGCTTTCTTT.

This clonotype was observed a few times. The rearrangement joins TRBV6-1 to TRBJ1-2; TRBD1 is a possible D gene (5 bases). This CDR3 has 17 residues. CDR1 and CDR2 from the germline V gene are MNHNS and SASEGT. The V gene lost 4 bases and the J gene lost 4 bases, with 22 bases spanning the gap. CDR3 sequence reads: CASSVGAGVRSSYGYTF. In DNA form, the CDR3 reads TGTGCCAGCAGTGTCGGGGCCGGGGTACGATCTTCCTATGGCTACACCTTC.

The J gene is TRBJ2-4, the V gene TRBV4-1; 7 bases match TRBD1. The germline V gene encodes CDR1 MGHRA and CDR2 YSYEKL. The junction had 5 bases not matched to a gene; V was cut back by 3 bases and J by 0 bases. There are 16 residues in the CDR3. In DNA, the CDR3 is TGCGCCAGCAGCCAGGGACAGCAAAAAGCCAAAAACATTCAGTACTTC. Translating gives CASSQGQQKAKNIQYF.

This clonotype was recorded a few times. The V gene is TRBV30, the J gene TRBJ2-7; the match to TRBD2 covers 13 bases. Per germline, CDR1 GTSNPN and CDR2 SVGIG (reference sequence). This CDR3 comprises 19 residues. V lost 5 bases, J lost 5 bases, and 21 bases stayed unmatched. As DNA, the CDR3 is TGTGCCTGGGACCCGGGCAGGGTCCGCGGGACTAGCGGGATGGACGAGCAGTACTTC. This gives the protein CAWDPGRVRGTSGMDEQYF.

V is TRBV27 and J is TRBJ1-1; D perhaps matches TRBD1 (5 bases). CDR1 and CDR2 (germline): MNHEY, SMNVEV (reference sequence). V was clipped by 2 bases and J by 4 bases, with 11 bases between them. The CDR3 consists of 14 residues. CDR3 sequence: CASSLRGQFTEAFF. The CDR3 coding sequence is TGTGCCAGCAGTTTACGGGGCCAATTCACTGAAGCTTTCTTT.

This clonotype was picked up many times. The chain joins TRBV28 to TRBJ1-2; possibly TRBD1 for D (5 bases). V was shortened by 4 bases and J by 5 bases, with 11 bases between the two germline ends. CDR1 and CDR2 (germline): MDHEN, SYDVKM. The CDR3 has 13 residues. The CDR3 sequence is CASSYRDGYGYTF. The CDR3 nucleotides are TGTGCCAGCAGTTATCGGGACGGGTATGGCTACACCTTC.

The genes are TRBV2 and TRBJ1-1; D ambiguous. The germline V gene has CDR1 SNHLY and CDR2 FYNNEI. The CDR3 contains 13 residues. The V and J ends lost 8 bases and 4 bases respectively, with 14 bases between them. The DNA for the CDR3 is TGTGCCAGCCAACCCGGGTCGGCCACTGAAGCTTTCTTT. This codes for CASQPGSATEAFF.

This clonotype was found a few times. The chain is built from TRBV20-1 and TRBJ1-1, with 8 bases fitting TRBD1. CDR1 DFQATT and CDR2 SNEGSKA come from the germline V gene (reference sequence). V lost 8 bases to trimming and J lost 2 bases; unmatched junction nucleotides: 13. The CDR3 is made up of 15 amino acids. CDR3 sequence (DNA): TGCAGTTCAACCCCCGAGGACAGGGTTAACACTGAAGCTTTCTTT. Its translation is CSSTPEDRVNTEAFF.

This rearrangement joins TRBV6-1 to TRBJ1-5, with no clear D. The length of the CDR3 is 14 residues. CDR1 is MNHNS and CDR2 is SASEGT in the germline V gene. The germline V and J ends were trimmed by 7 bases and 7 bases, with 17 bases remaining between them. The CDR3: CASITRPLGQPQHF. The CDR3 region has the DNA TGTGCCAGCATTACAAGACCCCTCGGACAGCCCCAGCATTTT.

This clonotype was seen repeatedly, ten times or more. The CDR3 spells CASSFGQGNGYTF. The DNA for the CDR3 is TGTGCCAGCAGTTTCGGGCAGGGGAATGGCTACACCTTC. This chain uses TRBV12-3 or TRBV12-4 with TRBJ1-2; TRBD1 is a possible D gene (6 bases). Trimming took off 3 bases at V and 6 bases at J, with 11 bases between the two ends. CDR3 size: 13 residues.

In this sample, this clonotype turned up a few times. The chain is built from TRBV29-1 and TRBJ2-5, with D tentatively TRBD2 (6 bases). CDR1 and CDR2 from the germline V gene are SQVTM and ANQGSEA. This CDR3 region has 15 residues. Trimming shortened V by 6 bases and J by 5 bases, and 22 bases separated the two germline ends. This chain's CDR3 is CSVPDPVSGRETQYF. CDR3 coding DNA: TGCAGCGTCCCCGATCCGGTGTCAGGGAGGGAGACCCAGTACTTC.

This clonotype was detected ten times or more. The rearrangement uses TRBV7-2 and TRBJ2-2; 10 bases are shared with TRBD1. CDR1 and CDR2 from the germline V gene are SGHTA and FQGNSA. Unmatched junction bases numbered 5, after V lost 2 bases and J lost 8 bases. This CDR3 spans 15 amino acids. In DNA form, the CDR3 reads TGTGCCAGCAGCTTACCGACAGGGGGCTGGGGGGAGCTGTTTTTT. The encoded protein is CASSLPTGGWGELFF.

This clonotype has ten or more counts. The rearrangement joins TRBV15 to TRBJ1-1, with D uncertain. CDR3 size: 13 residues. Germline CDR1 and CDR2: LNHNV and YYDKDF (reference sequence). V shed 0 bases and J shed 10 bases, with 12 bases lying between them. This CDR3 is CATSRDLEIGAFF. CDR3 in DNA: TGTGCCACCAGCAGAGATCTTGAAATAGGAGCTTTCTTT.

This clonotype has just a few counts. The chain is built from TRBV2 and TRBJ1-2; D not certain. Trimming shortened V by 2 bases and J by 7 bases, and 14 bases separated the two germline ends. The CDR3 loop spans 14 amino acids. Germline CDR1 reads SNHLY; CDR2 reads FYNNEI. This CDR3 is CASSESGRGRGYTF. The CDR3 DNA reads as TGTGCCAGCAGTGAATCTGGACGGGGTCGTGGCTACACCTTC.

This clonotype occurred a few times. The chain recombines TRBV7-9 with TRBJ2-1, with TRBD2 matching 9 bases. CDR3 size: 17 residues. V was pared by 5 bases and J by 7 bases, with 15 bases of the junction left unmatched. CDR1 is SEHNR and CDR2 is FQNEAQ in the germline V gene (reference sequence). CDR3 sequence (DNA): TGTGCCAGCAGCGTTATATCTAGCGGGATGGGGGGGAATGAGCAGTTCTTC. Its translation is CASSVISSGMGGNEQFF.

The chain has TRBV5-1 and TRBJ2-1; D gene unclear. Between the trimmed V and J ends, which lost 6 bases and 4 bases, there was a span of 14 bases. Germline-derived CDR1 and CDR2 are SGHRS and YFSETQ. The CDR3 is made up of 14 amino acids. In nucleotides, the CDR3 is TGCGCCAGCACCAACCCCGTGGCATACAATGAGCAGTTCTTC. Protein product: CASTNPVAYNEQFF.

The sample holds many counts of this clonotype. The gene calls are TRBV28 and TRBJ2-1; D is unclear. CDR1 and CDR2 (germline): MDHEN, SYDVKM. Trimming took 6 bases from V and 0 from J, leaving 12 bases between them. The CDR3 covers 15 residues. CDR3 in DNA: TGTGCCAGCAGGCCCACTGTGAGCTCCTACAATGAGCAGTTCTTC. This codes for CASRPTVSSYNEQFF.

Only a few counts were recorded for this clonotype. This chain links TRBV20-1 with TRBJ1-2, with 11 bases matching TRBD1. The CDR3 spans 16 residues. CDR1 and CDR2 (germline): DFQATT, SNEGSKA (reference sequence). Trimming took 1 base from V and 1 from J; bases not matched to a gene: 5. CDR3 loop: CSARGGQGAHNYGYTF. Written as DNA, the CDR3 is TGCAGTGCTAGAGGAGGACAGGGGGCCCATAACTATGGCTACACCTTC.

This clonotype has at least ten counts. The chain links TRBV10-3 to TRBJ2-7; 10 nucleotides align to TRBD2. CDR3 length: 14 amino acids. Trimming cost V 6 bases and J 1 base; bases outside gene matches: 3. Germline CDR1 ENHRY, CDR2 SYGVKD. This CDR3 reads CAISQREGSYEQYF. CDR3 DNA: TGTGCCATCAGCCAGCGGGAGGGGTCCTACGAGCAGTACTTC.